The clone carrying this T cell receptor beta chain was counted a few times. The length of the CDR3 is 13 residues. The germline CDR1 and CDR2 sequences are LNHDA and SQIVND (reference sequence). V was clipped by 4 bases and J by 0 bases, with 6 bases between them. This library used roughly 370 ng RNA and molecular barcoded adaptors spanning alpha/delta and beta/gamma chains. In TCRdb, the reads were re-called with MiXCR into one record per CDR3 protein. The table records some 30,000 distinct CDR3 sequences, less than 20% of them present only once. At the time of active disease, bone marrow was collected from every patient. This record belongs to a study of read filtering for tumor transcriptome and immune sequencing. At the level of the study: R-ISS stage counts were eight or nine for I, about 15 for II, more than 5 for III.

The chain joins TRBV19 to TRBJ2-5; D remains unclear. Sample: a population of CD138-negative cells sorted from bone marrow. The origin of this receptor is a donor aged 40 or over with multiple myeloma. The CDR3 DNA reads as TGTGCCAGTAGTAGCCGGGACCAAGAGACCCAGTACTTC. Protein: CASSSRDQETQYF.